The clone carrying this T cell receptor beta chain occurred many times. The length of the CDR3 is 14 residues. Per the germline V gene, CDR1 is SGHDT and CDR2 is YYEEEE. The V and J ends lost 3 bases and 2 bases respectively, with 10 bases between them. This sample was included in a study of identical twins. TCRdb re-derived calls from the 5' RACE reads in MiXCR, one entry per CDR3 protein. The sample consists of a few hundred thousand distinct CDR3 sequences, approximately 10% of them appearing once. These data were also filed under a second study, of yellow fever vaccine responses in identical twins.

The clonotype comes from a woman younger than 30 in good health. The specimen sequenced was PBMCs. V gene TRBV5-6 combines with J gene TRBJ2-3, with D hard to call. The DNA of the CDR3 is TGTGCCAGCAGCTCACGACGTCCCACAGATACGCAGTATTTT. This encodes CASSSRRPTDTQYF.